The clone carrying this T cell receptor (beta chain) was detected many times. The antigen remains unidentified. A second PCR, run for roughly 7 to 12 cycles, used a sample-barcoded 5' primer plus a J-beta primer mix. Every single cDNA molecule received a tag from a template-switch adaptor with 12 random nucleotides. TCRdb recomputed calls from the 5' RACE reads with MiXCR, one row per CDR3 protein. The sample has 1.5 million to 2 million distinct CDR3 sequences, roughly 28% seen once. This entry comes from a study of blood T cells in healthy people across ages. General observations from the study: Both higher diversity and more naive CD4+ cells marked long-lived donors when set against aged donors.

The V segment lost 8 bases and the J segment 4 bases; nucleotides outside the gene matches: 9. The germline CDR1 and CDR2 sequences are SQVTM and ANQGSEA. The CDR3 is 13 residues long. The sample consisted of blood. The receptor comes from a woman aged 25 to 45 in good health. V and J are TRBV29-1 and TRBJ2-5; 8 nucleotides align to TRBD1. The DNA of the CDR3 is TGCAGCACGCTAGGACAGGGCCCAGAGACCCAGTACTTC. Translation gives CSTLGQGPETQYF.